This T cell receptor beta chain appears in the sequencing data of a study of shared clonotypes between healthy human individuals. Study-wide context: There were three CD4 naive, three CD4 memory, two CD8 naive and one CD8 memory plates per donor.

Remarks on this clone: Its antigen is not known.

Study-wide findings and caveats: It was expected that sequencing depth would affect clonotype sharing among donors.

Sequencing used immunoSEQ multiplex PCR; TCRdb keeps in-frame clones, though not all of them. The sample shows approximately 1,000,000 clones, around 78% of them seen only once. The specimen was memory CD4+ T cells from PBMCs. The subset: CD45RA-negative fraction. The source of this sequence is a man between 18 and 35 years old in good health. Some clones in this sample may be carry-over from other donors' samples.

In DNA form, the CDR3 reads TGCGCCAGCAGCTTGGGGTTAGCGGGAGTATTCACAGATACGCAGTATTTT. Translated, it gives CASSLGLAGVFTDTQYF. The chain employs TRBV5-1 and TRBJ2-3; 9 nucleotides match TRBD2. The CDR3 spans 17 residues. The V and J ends lost 0 bases and 2 bases, in that order; junction bases with no gene match: 7. Germline CDR1 reads SGHRS; CDR2 reads YFSETQ.